The rows below give T cell receptor beta chains drawn from one sample of a study of cytomegalovirus exposure and HLA in healthy donors. Data came from immunoSEQ multiplex PCR; TCRdb stores just in-frame clones and leaves some out. Of 140,000 or so clones in the sample, about 90% were seen once. The sample consisted of PBMCs. The receptors stem from a woman under 40 in good health and CMV-seropositive. The CDR3 runs from the conserved cysteine through the conserved F or W. Each record gives: D gene, V gene, J gene, CDR3 protein. The D gene is left open where the match is weak.

>TRBD1|TRBV4-1|TRBJ2-7
CASSPIKGGDSYEQYF
>TRBD1|TRBV28|TRBJ2-7
CASRTLWGTGYNYEQYF
>.|TRBV18|TRBJ2-5
CASSTRGGGQETQYF
>TRBD2|TRBV5-6|TRBJ2-1
CASSSGTSGSDEQFF
>.|TRBV6-1|TRBJ2-7
CASSGGSSPYEQYF
>TRBD2|TRBV6-5|TRBJ2-7
CASSYDGLAGANEQYF
>TRBD2|TRBV5-4|TRBJ2-7
CASSLGMTSGTYEQYF
>TRBD1|TRBV5-1|TRBJ1-3
CASSLQGAPGNTIYF
>TRBD1|TRBV7-3|TRBJ2-7
CASSTTGGSYEQYF
>TRBD2|TRBV9|TRBJ2-1
CASSVGLALYNEQFF
>.|TRBV7-6|TRBJ1-1
CASRGATEAFF
>.|TRBV27|TRBJ2-7
CASSFDRGYEQYF
>.|TRBV5-1|TRBJ2-1
CASSGGLIGSSSYNEQFF